This T cell receptor (beta chain) was sequenced during a study of CD4 T cells in relation to SARS-CoV-2 and coronaviruses. Broader study findings: About 65% of donors had memory CD4+ clonotypes crossrecognizing SARS-CoV-2 and common cold coronavirus spike. Culture-expanded clones reflect memory recall rather than primary priming during culture.

As to this clone: Its target is not known.

Naive and memory CD4+ T cells came from enriched cryopreserved PBMCs. Fewer than 130,000 naive or memory CD4+ cells were cultured with CEF peptides for nine to ten days. Repertoires were generated with immunoSEQ multiplex PCR, while TCRdb's copy carries only in-frame clones and drops some. The table has about 35,000 clones, approximately 80% seen once; the top ten hold 6% to 8%. The CDR3 contains 17 residues. CDR1 SEHNR and CDR2 FQNEAQ come from the germline V gene (reference sequence). V shed 5 bases and J 9 bases; nucleotides not matched to a gene: 16. This chain joins TRBV7-9 and TRBJ1-1, with 12 bases fitting TRBD1. This TCR came from an adult with COVID-19. Specimen: naive CD4+ T cells from PBMCs, cultured in vitro. Subset meaning: naive CD4+ T cells isolated by negative enrichment. DNA of the CDR3: TGTGCCAGCAGCACAACCTGGGGCGGGACAGGGGGCGGGAAAGCTTTCTTT. Protein product: CASSTTWGGTGGGKAFF.